The sequence of this T cell receptor beta chain was determined in a study of cytomegalovirus exposure and HLA in healthy donors. Study-level background: The roughly 110 validation repertoires matched the approximately 700 first-cohort repertoires in platform, a later analysis reported. Study findings and constraints: The classifier, whose performance was assessed in both the original and validation cohorts, reportedly diagnosed cytomegalovirus status with high specificity and sensitivity. Most TCR sequences were uncommon, yet certain public TCRs appeared in many donors.

For this clone: Antigen unknown.

The method was immunoSEQ multiplex PCR; TCRdb's version includes in-frame clones alone and lacks a portion of them. The data show approximately 90,000 clones, roughly 92% seen once. From the roughly 120-subject validation cohort, which was separate from the roughly 620-subject first cohort, the donors were drawn. The CDR3 length is 19 residues. In germline, CDR1 is SGHVS, CDR2 FQNEAQ. After removal of 5 bases from V and 5 bases from J, the junction contained 19 bases not matched to a gene. The clonotype comes from a woman in her thirties in good health and CMV-seropositive. The specimen was PBMCs. The chain is built from TRBV7-8 and TRBJ2-7, with 12 bases identical to TRBD2. This CDR3 reads CASSRGLTSGRLIYDEQYF. CDR3 nucleotide sequence: TGTGCCAGCAGCAGAGGCCTGACTAGCGGGAGACTTATTTACGACGAGCAGTACTTC.